This record concerns one T cell receptor beta chain sequence. The data originate from a study of blood T cell repertoires in COVID-19. Study as a whole: The origin of the acute and convalescent COVID-19 samples was the United States, Italy and Spain. Nucleic acid was either cDNA or gDNA, and it came from T cells, B-cell-depleted T cells, or PBMCs.

Authors' methods: Amplification of reference gene primers provided the estimated nucleated cell counts. The repertoire was sequenced with immunoSEQ multiplex PCR; TCRdb's copy has only in-frame clones and lacks some. D and trimming come from the DNA, and the V and J calls and clone size come from that table. The table has 95,000 to 100,000 clones, less than 90% seen once; the top ten hold roughly 1.7%. The CDR3 sequence is 16 residues long. Trimming cost V 0 bases and J 5 bases; bases outside gene matches: 10. Germline assignment: CDR1 LNHNV and CDR2 YYDKDF (reference sequence). The TCR was taken from a man of 80 years or more with acute or convalescent COVID-19. The chain recombines TRBV15 with TRBJ2-7, with 7 bases lining up with TRBD1. Sequenced sample: peripheral blood. The CDR3: CATSRERPGQLNEQYF. The CDR3, as DNA: TGTGCCACCAGCAGAGAAAGACCGGGACAGCTAAACGAGCAGTACTTC. The full variable domain, its missing parts supplied by reference TRBV15 and TRBJ2-7, is DAMVIQNPRYQVTQFGKPVTLSCSQTLNHNVMYWYQQKSSQAPKLLFHYYDKDFNNEADTPDNFQSRRPNTSFCFLDIRSPGLGDTAMYLCATSRERPGQLNEQYFGPGTRLTVT.